This T cell receptor beta chain is drawn from a study of T-cell memory formation after mild COVID-19. Study background: TCR clustering was largely donor specific.

UMIs and sample barcodes were carried by the TCR alpha and TCR beta cDNA libraries that 5'RACE produced using constant-segment primers. TCRdb independently ran MiXCR on the 5' RACE reads; one entry per CDR3 protein. The sample carries about 560,000 distinct CDR3 sequences, roughly 17% recorded once. Concerning this clonotype itself: Its antigen is still unknown.

Study conclusions and caveats: Confirmation was lacking for SARS-CoV-2 specificity of second-wave clones that peaked on day 37. Pre-infection memory showed some responding clones, and this suggested that cross-reactive memory joined.

The CDR3 spans 18 residues. The junction had 10 bases not matched to a gene; V was cut back by 2 bases and J by 6 bases. The germline CDR1 and CDR2 sequences are SGHVS and FQNEAQ. The sequencing input was PBMCs or a T cell subset sorted from them (not recorded which). The gene calls are TRBV7-8 and TRBJ2-2; TRBD2 aligns across 12 bases. The receptor was derived from an adult woman who had mild COVID-19 (a few samples of this study predate the infection). Cell type and time point are not known. The CDR3 reads CASSLQETSGRNSGELFF. The CDR3 nucleotides read TGTGCCAGCAGCTTACAGGAGACTAGCGGGAGAAATTCCGGGGAGCTGTTTTTT.